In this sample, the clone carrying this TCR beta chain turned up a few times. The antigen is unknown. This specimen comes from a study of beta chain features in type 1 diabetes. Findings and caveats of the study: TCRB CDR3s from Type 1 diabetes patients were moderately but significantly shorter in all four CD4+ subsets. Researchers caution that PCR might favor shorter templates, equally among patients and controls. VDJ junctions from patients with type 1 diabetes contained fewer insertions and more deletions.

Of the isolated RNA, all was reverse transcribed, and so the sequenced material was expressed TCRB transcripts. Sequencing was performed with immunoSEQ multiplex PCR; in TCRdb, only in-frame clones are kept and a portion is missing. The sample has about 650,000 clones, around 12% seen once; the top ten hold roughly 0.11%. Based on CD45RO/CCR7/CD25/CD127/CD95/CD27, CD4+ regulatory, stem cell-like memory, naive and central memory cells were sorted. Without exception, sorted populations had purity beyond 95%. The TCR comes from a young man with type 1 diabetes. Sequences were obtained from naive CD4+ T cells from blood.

CDR3 DNA sequence: TGTGCCAGCAGTTTATCGTGGAGGGTACGGGAAAAACTGTTTTTT. Its protein is CASSLSWRVREKLFF. V gene TRBV27 combines with J gene TRBJ1-4; no definite D call. V lost 0 bases and J lost 8, with 13 bases in between. The CDR3 is made up of 15 amino acids. Germline CDR1 and CDR2: MNHEY and SMNVEV (reference sequence).